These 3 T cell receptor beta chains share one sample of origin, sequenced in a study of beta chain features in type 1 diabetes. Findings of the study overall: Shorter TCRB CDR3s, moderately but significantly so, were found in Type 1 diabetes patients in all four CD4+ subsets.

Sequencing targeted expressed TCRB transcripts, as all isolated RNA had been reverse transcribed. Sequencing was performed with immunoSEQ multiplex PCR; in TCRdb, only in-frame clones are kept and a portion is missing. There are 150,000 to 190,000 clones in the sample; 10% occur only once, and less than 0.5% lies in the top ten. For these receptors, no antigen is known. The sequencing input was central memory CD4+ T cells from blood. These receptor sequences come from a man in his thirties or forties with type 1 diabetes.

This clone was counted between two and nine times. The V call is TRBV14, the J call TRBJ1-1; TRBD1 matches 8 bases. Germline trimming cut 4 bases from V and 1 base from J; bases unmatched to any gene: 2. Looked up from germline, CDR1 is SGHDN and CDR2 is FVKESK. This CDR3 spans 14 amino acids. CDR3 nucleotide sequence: TGTGCCAGCAGCCTACAGGGGGGGAACACTGAAGCTTTCTTT. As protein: CASSLQGGNTEAFF. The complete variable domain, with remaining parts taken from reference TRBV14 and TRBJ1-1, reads EAGVTQFPSHSVIEKGQTVTLRCDPISGHDNLYWYRRVMGKEIKFLLHFVKESKQDESGMPNNRFLAERTGGTYSTLKVQPAELEDSGVYFCASSLQGGNTEAFFGQGTRLTVV.

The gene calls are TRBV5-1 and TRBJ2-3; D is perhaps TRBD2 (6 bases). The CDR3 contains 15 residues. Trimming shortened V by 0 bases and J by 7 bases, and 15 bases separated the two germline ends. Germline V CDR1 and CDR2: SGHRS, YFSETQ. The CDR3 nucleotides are TGCGCCAGCAGCTTGGGGGCAGGGAGGCAGAATACGCAGTATTTT. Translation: CASSLGAGRQNTQYF.

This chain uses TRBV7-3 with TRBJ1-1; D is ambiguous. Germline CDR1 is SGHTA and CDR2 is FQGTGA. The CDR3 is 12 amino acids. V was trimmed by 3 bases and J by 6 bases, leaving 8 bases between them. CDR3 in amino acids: CASSFNGAEAFF. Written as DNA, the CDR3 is TGTGCCAGCAGCTTTAACGGGGCTGAAGCTTTCTTT.